This T cell receptor beta chain was documented in a study of blood T cell repertoires in COVID-19. Authors' processing steps: Quantification of nucleated cells was approximated via reference gene primer amplification. TCRdb's table, derived via immunoSEQ multiplex PCR, lists solely in-frame clones and lacks some. The V and J calls and the clone size are those of that table, but D and trimming were determined from the DNA. The sample lists 150,000 to 200,000 clones; 70% to 80% were seen once. The CDR3 spans 15 residues. J was trimmed by 2 bases and V by 6 bases; bases with no gene match: 7. CDR1 and CDR2 from the germline V gene are SGHVS and FNYEAQ. Exposed enrollees had met someone with a PCR-confirmed or clinician-diagnosed COVID-19 case at some point within the 2 weeks before study entry.

The clonotype comes from a man in his sixties who had been exposed to COVID-19. The chain combines TRBV7-6 with TRBJ2-3, with 8 bases that match TRBD2. The sample consisted of PBMCs or T cells enriched from blood (not recorded which). CDR3 nucleotides: TGTGCCAGCAGTTCAATAGCGGGGTACACAGATACGCAGTATTTT. This gives the protein CASSSIAGYTDTQYF.